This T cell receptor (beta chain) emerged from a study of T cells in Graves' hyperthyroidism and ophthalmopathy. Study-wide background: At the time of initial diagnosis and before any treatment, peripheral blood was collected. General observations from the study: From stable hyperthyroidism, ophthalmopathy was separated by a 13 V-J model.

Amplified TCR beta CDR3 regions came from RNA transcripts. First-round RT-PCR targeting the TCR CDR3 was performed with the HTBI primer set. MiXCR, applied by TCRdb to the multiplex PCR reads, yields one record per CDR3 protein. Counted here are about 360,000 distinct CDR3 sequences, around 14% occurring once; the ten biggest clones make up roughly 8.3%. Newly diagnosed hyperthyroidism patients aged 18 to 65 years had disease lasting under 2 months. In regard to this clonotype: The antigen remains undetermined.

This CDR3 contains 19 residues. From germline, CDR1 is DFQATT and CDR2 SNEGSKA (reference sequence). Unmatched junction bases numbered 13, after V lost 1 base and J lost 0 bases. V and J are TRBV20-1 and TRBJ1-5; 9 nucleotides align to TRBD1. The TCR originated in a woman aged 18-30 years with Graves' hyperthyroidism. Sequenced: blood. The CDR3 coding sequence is TGCAGTGCTAGAGGCGGGGGACAGGGTATTTTCTATAGCAATCAGCCCCAGCATTTT. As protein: CSARGGGQGIFYSNQPQHF.